This entry is about one T cell receptor beta chain. This clone appeared once. No cognate antigen has been identified for it. The record has no base qualities; no much larger clone is one base away. At diagnosis, tumor, uninvolved tumor-adjacent lung and peripheral blood were collected and then preserved as a mix of FFPE and fresh-frozen material. Blood samples were analyzed as peripheral blood mononuclear cells for TCR repertoire profiling. This record comes from a study of T cells in localized non-small cell lung cancer (dated by TCRdb to about 2020). About the investigation overall: The study analyzed T cell repertoires of around 250 early-stage NSCLC patients, comparing tumors and uninvolved tumor-adjacent lungs. The cohort comprised 200 to 300 treatment-naïve NSCLC patients with resected, localized lung tumors. The mean age of the NSCLC patients was approximately 71 years, with 120 to 150 men and approximately 100 women. Points the paper makes about the study in general: The highest T cell clonality was observed in uninvolved tumor-adjacent lung, where clonality exceeded that of tumor, suggesting that antigenic responses were more focused in uninvolved tumor-adjacent lung. Because multi-region sequencing of the tumors was not done, intratumor heterogeneity could not be ruled out. A median of 57 of the top 100 tumor clones were detected in paired uninvolved adjacent lung, and some 28 of these tumor clones were also found among the top 100 clones of the paired uninvolved adjacent lung. Since the design was exploratory, TCR variables were selected using unadjusted p-values with no false-discovery rate correction. Higher blood T cell density associated with longer overall survival, while higher adjacent-lung clonality associated with shorter survival.

The junction carries 8 bases between V and J, which are trimmed by 0 bases and 0 bases respectively. CDR1 and CDR2 were assigned from the germline V gene as LGHNA and YSLEER. From its cysteine to its phenylalanine, the CDR3 spans 15 amino acids. CDR3 DNA only is kept here, 45 bases in frame from base 1. TCR beta CDR3 regions were sequenced from DNA using the immunoSEQ Assay. The paper's processing steps were these. To compute T cell density, TCR beta template counts were normalized to usable DNA, which was estimated by amplifying housekeeping genes. Richness was estimated using the preseqR package, with extrapolation to 400,000 templates for PBMC samples and to 120,000 templates for tissue samples. Clonality was calculated as one minus Pielou's evenness. To identify tissue-enriched TCRs, differential abundance testing was run on productive amino-acid clonotypes with a minimum total count of 5 and an alpha of 0.1. The Jaccard Index and the Morisita Overlap Index were used to measure repertoire overlap between compartments. TCR beta CDR3s were clustered by GLIPH together with public tetramer-defined viral CDR3s, and at least three viral sequences plus V-gene enrichment were required for viral motifs. TCRdb obtained this table from immuneACCESS and retained in-frame rearrangements with V and J assigned. These tables miss some clones; where compared with another copy, unresolved V genes account for less than half of the shortfall, and the remainder is unexplained. From that table come the V and J calls and clone size; the DNA was used to work out D and trimming. Counted in this sample were about 53,000 clones; approximately 88% of them appeared once. The ten most abundant clones make up roughly 17% of the sample.

The chain was built from TRBV4-3 and TRBJ1-1, with an unclear D gene assignment. The receptor was isolated from a man aged 40 to 70 with stage III lung adenocarcinoma. Here the sequenced sample was peripheral blood mononuclear cells, taken before any cancer treatment. The CDR3 is CASSQDSGVNTEAFF. The DNA sequence is TGCGCCAGCAGCCAAGATAGTGGGGTGAACACTGAAGCTTTCTTT.